The entry that follows covers one TCR beta chain sequence. V lost 6 bases and J lost 14, with 20 bases in between. The CDR3 is made up of 14 amino acids. CDR1 is LGHDT and CDR2 is YNNKEL in the germline V gene (reference sequence). The data originate from a study of blood T cell repertoires in COVID-19. Here immunoSEQ multiplex PCR was the method, and the copy in TCRdb shows in-frame clones only, minus some. Here the sample spans approximately 220,000 clones, about 80% being singletons. The sample was peripheral blood. The chain uses TRBV3-1 (or the pseudogene TRBV3-2) and TRBJ1-6; D remains unclear. This clonotype originated in a woman aged 55-69 years with acute or convalescent COVID-19. CDR3 DNA sequence: TGTGCCAGCAGAGGACCCGCGGGGTTTGGAGCCCTCCACTTT. This sequence encodes CASRGPAGFGALHF.